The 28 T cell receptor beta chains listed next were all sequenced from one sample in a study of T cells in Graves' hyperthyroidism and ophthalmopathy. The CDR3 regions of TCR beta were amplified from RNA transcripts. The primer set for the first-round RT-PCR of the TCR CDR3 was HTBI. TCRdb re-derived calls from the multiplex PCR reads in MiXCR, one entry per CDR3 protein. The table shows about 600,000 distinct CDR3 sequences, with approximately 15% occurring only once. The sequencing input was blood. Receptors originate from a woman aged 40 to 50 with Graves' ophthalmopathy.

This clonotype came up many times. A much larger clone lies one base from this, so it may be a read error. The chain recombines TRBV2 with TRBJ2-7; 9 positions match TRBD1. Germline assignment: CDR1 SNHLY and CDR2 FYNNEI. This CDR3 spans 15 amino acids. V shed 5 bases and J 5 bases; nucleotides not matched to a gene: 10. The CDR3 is CASSQEGTGTHEQYF. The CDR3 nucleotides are TGTGCCAGCAGTCAAGAAGGGACAGGGACACACGAGCAGTACTTC.

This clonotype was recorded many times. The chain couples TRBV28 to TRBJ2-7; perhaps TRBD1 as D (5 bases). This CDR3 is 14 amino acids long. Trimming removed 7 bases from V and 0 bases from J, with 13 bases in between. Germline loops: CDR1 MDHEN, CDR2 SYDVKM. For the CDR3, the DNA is TGTGCCAGCACTAGGGGCGGCATCTCCTACGAGCAGTACTTC. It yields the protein CASTRGGISYEQYF.

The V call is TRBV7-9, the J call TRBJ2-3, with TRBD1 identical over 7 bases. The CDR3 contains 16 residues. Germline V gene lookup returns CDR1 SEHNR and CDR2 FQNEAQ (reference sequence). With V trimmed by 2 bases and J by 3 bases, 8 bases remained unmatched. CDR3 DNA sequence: TGTGCCAGCAGCTTAAAGGGGACAGTTCAAACAGATACGCAGTATTTT. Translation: CASSLKGTVQTDTQYF.

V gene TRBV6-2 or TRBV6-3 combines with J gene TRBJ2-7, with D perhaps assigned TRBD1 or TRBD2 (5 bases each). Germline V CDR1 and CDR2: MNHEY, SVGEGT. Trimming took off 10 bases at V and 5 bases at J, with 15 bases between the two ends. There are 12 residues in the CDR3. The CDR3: CATRTWGNEQYF. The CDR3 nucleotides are TGTGCCACCAGGACCTGGGGGAACGAGCAGTACTTC.

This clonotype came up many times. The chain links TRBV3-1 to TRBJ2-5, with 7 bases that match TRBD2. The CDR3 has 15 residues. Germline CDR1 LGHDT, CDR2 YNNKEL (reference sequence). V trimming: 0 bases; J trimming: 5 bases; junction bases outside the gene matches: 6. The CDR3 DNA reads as TGTGCCAGCAGCCAAGATATGATCGGGAGGGAGACCCAGTACTTC. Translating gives CASSQDMIGRETQYF.

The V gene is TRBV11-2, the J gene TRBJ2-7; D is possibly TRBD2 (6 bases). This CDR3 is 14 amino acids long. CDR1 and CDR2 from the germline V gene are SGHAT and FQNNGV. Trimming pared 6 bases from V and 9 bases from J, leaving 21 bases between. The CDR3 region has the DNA TGTGCCAGCAGGGGAGGAGGACGCCTCAGGTCGCAGTACTTC. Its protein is CASRGGGRLRSQYF.

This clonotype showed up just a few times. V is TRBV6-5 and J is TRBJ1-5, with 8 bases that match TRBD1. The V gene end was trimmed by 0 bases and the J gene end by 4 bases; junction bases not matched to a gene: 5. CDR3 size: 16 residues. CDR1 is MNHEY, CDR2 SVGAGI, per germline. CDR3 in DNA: TGTGCCAGCAGTTACTCTGGTGGACAGGGAAATCAGCCCCAGCATTTT. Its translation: CASSYSGGQGNQPQHF.

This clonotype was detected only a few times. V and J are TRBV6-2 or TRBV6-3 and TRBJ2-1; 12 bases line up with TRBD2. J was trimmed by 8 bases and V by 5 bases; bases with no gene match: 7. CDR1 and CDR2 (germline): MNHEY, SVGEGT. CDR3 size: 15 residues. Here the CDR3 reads CASSKRTSGTDEQFF. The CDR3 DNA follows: TGTGCCAGCAGTAAACGGACTAGCGGGACCGATGAGCAGTTCTTC.

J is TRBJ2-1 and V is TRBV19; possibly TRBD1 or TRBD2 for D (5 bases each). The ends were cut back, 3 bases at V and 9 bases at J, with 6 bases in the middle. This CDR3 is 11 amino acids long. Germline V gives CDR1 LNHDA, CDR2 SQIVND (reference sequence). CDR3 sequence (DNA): TGTGCCAGTAGTATCGGGGCTGAGCAGTTCTTC. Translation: CASSIGAEQFF.

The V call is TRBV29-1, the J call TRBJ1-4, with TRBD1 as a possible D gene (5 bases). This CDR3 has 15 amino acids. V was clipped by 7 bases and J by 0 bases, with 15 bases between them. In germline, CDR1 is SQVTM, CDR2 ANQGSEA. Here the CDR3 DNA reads TGCAGCGGCCGGGTTGGGGGAGCAACTAATGAAAAACTGTTTTTT. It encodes CSGRVGGATNEKLFF.

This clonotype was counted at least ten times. The CDR3: CASRLAGGHNEQFF. CDR3 DNA: TGTGCCAGCAGACTAGCGGGAGGACACAATGAGCAGTTCTTC. This sequence joins TRBV7-3 and TRBJ2-1, with 12 bases fitting TRBD2. V lost 6 bases, J lost 5 bases, and 2 bases stayed unmatched. Germline assignment: CDR1 SGHTA and CDR2 FQGTGA. This CDR3 has 14 amino acids.

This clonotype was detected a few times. In DNA form, the CDR3 reads TGTGCCAGCAGGCAGAACCAAGAGACCCAGTACTTC. It yields the protein CASRQNQETQYF. The chain is built from TRBV6-1 and TRBJ2-5; D unclear. The V end lost 6 bases, the J end lost 0 bases, and 5 bases lay between the germline ends. The CDR3 covers 12 residues. Germline CDR1 MNHNS, CDR2 SASEGT.

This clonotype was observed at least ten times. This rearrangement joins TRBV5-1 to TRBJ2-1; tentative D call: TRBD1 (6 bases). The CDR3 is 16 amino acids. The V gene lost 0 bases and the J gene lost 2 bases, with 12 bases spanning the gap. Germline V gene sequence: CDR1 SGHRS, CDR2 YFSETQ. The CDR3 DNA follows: TGCGCCAGCAGCTTGGAGGGCAGGGGTACCTACAATGAGCAGTTCTTC. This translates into CASSLEGRGTYNEQFF.

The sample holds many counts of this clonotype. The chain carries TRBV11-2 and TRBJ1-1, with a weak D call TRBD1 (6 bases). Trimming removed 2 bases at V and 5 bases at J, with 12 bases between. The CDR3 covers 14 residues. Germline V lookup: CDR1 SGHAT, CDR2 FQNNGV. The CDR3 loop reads CASSLNRVGTEAFF. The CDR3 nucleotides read TGTGCCAGCAGCTTAAACAGGGTAGGGACTGAAGCTTTCTTT.

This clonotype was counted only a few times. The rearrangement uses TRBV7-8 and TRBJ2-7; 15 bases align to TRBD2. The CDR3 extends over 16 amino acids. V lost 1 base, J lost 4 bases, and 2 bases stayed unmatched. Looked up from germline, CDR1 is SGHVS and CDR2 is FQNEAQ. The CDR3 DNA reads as TGTGCCAGCAGCTTAGAGGGACTAGCGGGAGGTTACGAGCAGTACTTC. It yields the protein CASSLEGLAGGYEQYF.

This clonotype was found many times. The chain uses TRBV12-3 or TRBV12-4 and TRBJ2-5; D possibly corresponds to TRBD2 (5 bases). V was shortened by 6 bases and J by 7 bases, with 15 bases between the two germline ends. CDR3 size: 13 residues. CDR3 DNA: TGTGCCAGCAGCAAGCGGTCCCCGGGGACCCAGTACTTC. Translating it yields CASSKRSPGTQYF.

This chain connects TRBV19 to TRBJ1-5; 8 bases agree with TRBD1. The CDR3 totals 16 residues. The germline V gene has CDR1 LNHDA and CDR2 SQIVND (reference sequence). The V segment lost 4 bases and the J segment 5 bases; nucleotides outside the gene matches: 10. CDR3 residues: CASSTGDRPIHQPQHF. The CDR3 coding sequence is TGTGCCAGTAGTACCGGGGACAGGCCCATCCATCAGCCCCAGCATTTT.

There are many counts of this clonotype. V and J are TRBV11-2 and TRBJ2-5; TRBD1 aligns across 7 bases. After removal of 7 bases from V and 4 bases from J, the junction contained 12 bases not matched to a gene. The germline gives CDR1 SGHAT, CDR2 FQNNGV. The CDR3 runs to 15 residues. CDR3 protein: CASTLTGWTGETQYF. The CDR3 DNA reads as TGTGCCAGCACCCTGACAGGGTGGACGGGAGAGACCCAGTACTTC.

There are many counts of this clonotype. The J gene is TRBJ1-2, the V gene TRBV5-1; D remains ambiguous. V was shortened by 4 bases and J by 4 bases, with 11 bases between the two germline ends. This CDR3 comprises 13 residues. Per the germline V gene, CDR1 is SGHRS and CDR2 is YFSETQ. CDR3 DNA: TGCGCCAGCAGCAAGGAGGACGGCTATGGCTACACCTTC. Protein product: CASSKEDGYGYTF.

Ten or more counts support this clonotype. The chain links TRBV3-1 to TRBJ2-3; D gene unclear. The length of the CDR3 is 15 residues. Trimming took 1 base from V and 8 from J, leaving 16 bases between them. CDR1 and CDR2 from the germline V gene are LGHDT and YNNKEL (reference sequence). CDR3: CASSQAFHELGTQYF. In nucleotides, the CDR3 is TGTGCCAGCAGCCAAGCGTTCCACGAGTTGGGTACGCAGTATTTT.

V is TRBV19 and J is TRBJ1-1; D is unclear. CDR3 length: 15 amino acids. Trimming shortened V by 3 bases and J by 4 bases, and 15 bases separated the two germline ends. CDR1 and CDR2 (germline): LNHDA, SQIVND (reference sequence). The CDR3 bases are TGTGCCAGTAGTATTGGAAGGGTAGAGGGCACTGAAGCTTTCTTT. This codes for CASSIGRVEGTEAFF.

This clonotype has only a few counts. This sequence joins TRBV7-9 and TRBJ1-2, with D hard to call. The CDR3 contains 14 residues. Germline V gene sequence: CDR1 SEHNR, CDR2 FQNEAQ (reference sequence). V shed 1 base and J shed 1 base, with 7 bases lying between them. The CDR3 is CASSLVGNNYGYTF. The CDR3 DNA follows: TGTGCCAGCAGCTTAGTCGGGAATAACTATGGCTACACCTTC.

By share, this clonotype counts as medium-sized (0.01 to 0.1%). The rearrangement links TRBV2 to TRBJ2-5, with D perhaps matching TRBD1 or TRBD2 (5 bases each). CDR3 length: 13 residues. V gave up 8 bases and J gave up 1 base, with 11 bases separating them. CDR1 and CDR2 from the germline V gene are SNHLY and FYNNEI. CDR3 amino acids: CASEGQPQETQYF. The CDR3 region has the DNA TGTGCCAGCGAGGGGCAGCCCCAAGAGACCCAGTACTTC.

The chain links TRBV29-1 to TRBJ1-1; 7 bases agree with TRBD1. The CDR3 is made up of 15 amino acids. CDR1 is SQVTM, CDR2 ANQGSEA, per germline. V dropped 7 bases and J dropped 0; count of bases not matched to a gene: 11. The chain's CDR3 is CSARRQGGMNTEAFF. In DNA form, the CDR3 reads TGCAGCGCCAGACGACAGGGAGGGATGAACACTGAAGCTTTCTTT.

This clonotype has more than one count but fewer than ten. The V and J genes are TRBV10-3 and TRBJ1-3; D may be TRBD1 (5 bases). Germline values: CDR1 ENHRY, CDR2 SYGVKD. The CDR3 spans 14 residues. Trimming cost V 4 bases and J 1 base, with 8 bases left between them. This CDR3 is CAISVQGSGNTIYF. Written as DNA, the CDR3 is TGTGCCATCAGTGTGCAGGGTTCTGGAAACACCATATATTTT.

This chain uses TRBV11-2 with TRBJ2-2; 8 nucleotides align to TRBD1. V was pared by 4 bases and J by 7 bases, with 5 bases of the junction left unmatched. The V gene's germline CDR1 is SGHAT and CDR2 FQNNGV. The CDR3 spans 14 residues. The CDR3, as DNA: TGTGCCAGCAGCTCCCAGGGGGCGGTCGGGGAGCTGTTTTTT. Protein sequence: CASSSQGAVGELFF.

The CDR3 DNA reads as TGTGCCAGCAGCCCCGGGACTAGCGGGGTGCTAGCCAAAAACATTCAGTACTTC. Its protein product is CASSPGTSGVLAKNIQYF. The chain couples TRBV5-4 to TRBJ2-4; 13 positions agree with TRBD2. Per the germline V gene, CDR1 is SGHNT and CDR2 is YYREEE (reference sequence). This CDR3 has 18 residues. J gave up 0 bases and V 4 bases, and 7 bases lay outside the gene matches.

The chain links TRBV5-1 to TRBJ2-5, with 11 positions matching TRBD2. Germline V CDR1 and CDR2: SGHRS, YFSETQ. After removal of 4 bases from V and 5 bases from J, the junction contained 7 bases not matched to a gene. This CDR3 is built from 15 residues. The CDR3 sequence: CASSATSGGYETQYF. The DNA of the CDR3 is TGCGCCAGCAGCGCCACTAGCGGGGGATATGAGACCCAGTACTTC.